A single sample is the source of the 18 T cell receptor beta chains below, sequenced in a study of blood T cell repertoires in COVID-19 (dated by TCRdb to the early 2020s). Receptor libraries were prepared by the immunoSEQ multiplex PCR assay. In its TCRdb copy, this immuneACCESS table keeps in-frame sequences only and misses some clones. Where compared with another copy, unresolved V genes explain less than half of these, and the others have no known cause. For this sample the table gives approximately 180,000 clones, of which 70% to 90% were detected only once. Less than 5.5% of the sample lies in the top ten. Sequences were obtained from peripheral blood. These receptors came from a human donor in a cohort sampled during active COVID-19.

The rearrangement uses TRBV2 and TRBJ1-2, with TRBD1 matching 7 bases. Germline lookup yields CDR1 SNHLY and CDR2 FYNNEI. Trimming at V came to 7 bases and at J to 3 bases, leaving 20 bases not matched to a gene. CDR3 length equals 18 residues. The CDR3 is CASKTGTAFSSSDYGYTF. The DNA of the CDR3 is TGTGCCAGCAAAACCGGGACAGCCTTCTCAAGCAGTGACTATGGCTACACCTTC.

The chain joins TRBV6-2 or TRBV6-3 to TRBJ2-1; 7 bases agree with TRBD1. The CDR3 loop spans 15 amino acids. Germline V gene data show CDR1 as MNHEY and CDR2 as SVGEGT. Germline trimming cut 0 bases from V and 6 bases from J; bases unmatched to any gene: 5. CDR3 residues: CASSYSPRTGNEQFF. As DNA, the CDR3 is TGTGCCAGCAGTTACTCCCCCCGGACAGGCAATGAGCAGTTCTTC.

This clone was seen just once. The J gene is TRBJ2-7, the V gene TRBV25-1; D may be TRBD1 (5 bases). CDR3 size: 12 residues. Germline V gene lookup returns CDR1 MGHDK and CDR2 SYGVNS. Trimming cost V 3 bases and J 6 bases, with 9 bases left between them. DNA of the CDR3: TGTGCCAGCAGTGACAGGGCTTTCGAGCAGTACTTC. Translated, it gives CASSDRAFEQYF.

The V gene is TRBV7-9, the J gene TRBJ1-1; TRBD1 matches 10 bases. The CDR3 is 15 residues long. Germline-derived CDR1 and CDR2 are SEHNR and FQNEAQ (reference sequence). Unmatched junction bases numbered 5, after V lost 1 base and J lost 6 bases. The CDR3 here is CASSLVWGQGSEAFF. The CDR3 bases are TGTGCCAGCAGCTTAGTTTGGGGACAGGGGTCTGAAGCTTTCTTT.

This chain links TRBV24-1 with TRBJ2-2; TRBD2 agrees at 13 bases. The CDR3 runs to 17 residues. The V and J ends lost 4 bases and 5 bases, in that order; junction bases with no gene match: 6. Germline V lookup: CDR1 KGHDR, CDR2 SFDVKD. The CDR3 sequence: CATSEGGLAGRTGELFF. The DNA of the CDR3 is TGTGCCACCAGTGAAGGGGGACTAGCGGGGAGGACCGGGGAGCTGTTTTTT.

V is TRBV3-1 (or the pseudogene TRBV3-2) and J is TRBJ2-1; unclear D gene. V was clipped by 2 bases and J by 5 bases, with 4 bases between them. The CDR3 has 12 amino acids. In germline, CDR1 is LGHDT, CDR2 YNNKEL (reference sequence). The CDR3, as DNA: TGTGCCAGCAGCCAATCTAACAATGAGCAGTTCTTC. This gives the protein CASSQSNNEQFF.

The CDR3 DNA sequence: TGTGCCAGCACCCCCGGGACAGTTCCAAATCAGCCCCAGCATTTT. Its protein is CASTPGTVPNQPQHF. This rearrangement joins TRBV28 to TRBJ1-5, with TRBD1 matching over 7 bases. The ends lost 7 bases at V and 4 bases at J; junction bases unmatched: 10. CDR3 length equals 15 residues. The germline gives CDR1 MDHEN, CDR2 SYDVKM. Full variable domain (outside the CDR3, taken from reference TRBV28 and TRBJ1-5): DVKVTQSSRYLVKRTGEKVFLECVQDMDHENMFWYRQDPGLGLRLIYFSYDVKMKEKGDIPEGYSVSREKKERFSLILESASTNQTSMYLCASTPGTVPNQPQHFGDGTRLSIL.

The CDR3 nucleotides are TGTGCCAGCAGCTTAGGAAATAGCGGGAGCAAAAACATTCAGTACTTC. This sequence encodes CASSLGNSGSKNIQYF. J is TRBJ2-4 and V is TRBV7-2; 9 bases line up with TRBD2. This CDR3 has 16 amino acids. Losses at the gene ends were 1 base for V and 3 bases for J; bases not matched to a gene: 4. Germline CDR1 SGHTA, CDR2 FQGNSA.

This chain joins TRBV27 and TRBJ2-7; D perhaps matches TRBD1 (7 bases). Trimming removed 7 bases at V and 4 bases at J, with 17 bases between. This CDR3 comprises 14 residues. Looked up from germline, CDR1 is MNHEY and CDR2 is SMNVEV (reference sequence). In DNA form, the CDR3 reads TGTGCCAGCACCCGTGGAGGGGGACAGTACGAGCAGTACTTC. The encoded protein is CASTRGGGQYEQYF.

V and J are TRBV28 and TRBJ1-1; 10 nucleotides line up with TRBD1. Trimming cost V 5 bases and J 0 bases; bases outside gene matches: 6. This CDR3 comprises 16 residues. CDR1 is MDHEN and CDR2 is SYDVKM in the germline V gene. CDR3 sequence: CASSRQGARMNTEAFF. The CDR3 nucleotides are TGTGCCAGCAGTCGACAGGGGGCGCGGATGAACACTGAAGCTTTCTTT.

This chain uses TRBV7-6 with TRBJ2-2; no reliable D call. Germline CDR1 is SGHVS and CDR2 is FNYEAQ. This CDR3 has 16 residues. The ends were cut back, 5 bases at V and 1 base at J, with 14 bases in the middle. The CDR3: CASSPGSQRNTGELFF. The CDR3 DNA follows: TGTGCCAGCAGCCCTGGGTCACAGAGGAACACCGGGGAGCTGTTTTTT.

CDR3 nucleotide sequence: TGTGCCAGCAGCGTCGACAGATTTAATCAGCCCCAGCATTTT. It encodes CASSVDRFNQPQHF. The gene calls are TRBV7-9 and TRBJ1-5; D might be TRBD1 (5 bases). V was clipped by 5 bases and J by 4 bases, with 12 bases between them. Germline V gene sequence: CDR1 SEHNR, CDR2 FQNEAQ (reference sequence). The CDR3 runs to 14 residues.

This chain links TRBV18 with TRBJ1-5; TRBD1 agrees at 8 bases. This CDR3 has 14 residues. In germline, CDR1 is KGHSH, CDR2 LQKENI. Germline trimming cut 2 bases from V and 4 bases from J; bases unmatched to any gene: 1. DNA for the CDR3: TGTGCCAGCTCACCAGACAGGGGAAATCAGCCCCAGCATTTT. The encoded protein is CASSPDRGNQPQHF. The full variable domain, its missing parts supplied by reference TRBV18 and TRBJ1-5, is NAGVMQNPRHLVRRRGQEARLRCSPMKGHSHVYWYRQLPEEGLKFMVYLQKENIIDESGMPKERFSAEFPKEGPSILRIQQVVRGDSAAYFCASSPDRGNQPQHFGDGTRLSIL.

The rearrangement links TRBV12-5 to TRBJ1-3; D is unresolved. Trimming stripped 7 bases from V and 4 bases from J, with 11 bases between. Germline V gives CDR1 LGHNT, CDR2 FRNRAP. The CDR3 runs 13 residues. The CDR3 nucleotides read TGTGCTAGTGCCCCCCCCCTCGGAAACACCATATATTTT. It specifies CASAPPLGNTIYF.

The CDR3 DNA reads as TGTGCCAGCAGCCTCGGGGGGCCGTCCGAGCAGTACTTC. It specifies CASSLGGPSEQYF. V gene TRBV7-2 combines with J gene TRBJ2-7, with a weak D call TRBD2 (7 bases). The CDR3 consists of 13 residues. Trimming left V 5 bases short and J 6 bases short, with 14 bases between. CDR1 and CDR2 from the germline V gene are SGHTA and FQGNSA.

The rearrangement joins TRBV2 to TRBJ2-3; 7 nucleotides match TRBD2. Per the germline V gene, CDR1 is SNHLY and CDR2 is FYNNEI. After removal of 6 bases from V and 6 bases from J, the junction contained 18 bases not matched to a gene. This CDR3 region has 17 residues. This chain's CDR3 is CASRAMASGDGPDTQYF. The CDR3, as DNA: TGTGCCAGCAGGGCGATGGCAAGCGGGGATGGTCCGGATACGCAGTATTTT.

V is TRBV9 and J is TRBJ1-1; D is uncertain. The ends were cut back, 4 bases at V and 0 bases at J, with 16 bases in the middle. CDR1 and CDR2 (germline): SGDLS, YYNGEE. This CDR3 spans 16 amino acids. The CDR3 is CASSPPVGRMNTEAFF. The CDR3 DNA reads TGTGCCAGCAGCCCCCCGGTAGGGAGAATGAACACTGAAGCTTTCTTT.

There are a few counts of this clone. This chain uses TRBV30 with TRBJ1-6, with D possibly being TRBD1 (5 bases). This CDR3 spans 16 amino acids. Per germline, CDR1 GTSNPN and CDR2 SVGIG (reference sequence). Between the trimmed V and J ends, which lost 0 bases and 6 bases, there was a span of 15 bases. This CDR3 is CAWSVRRGEGNSPLHF. The CDR3 DNA is TGTGCCTGGAGTGTACGACGGGGGGAGGGTAATTCACCCCTCCACTTT.